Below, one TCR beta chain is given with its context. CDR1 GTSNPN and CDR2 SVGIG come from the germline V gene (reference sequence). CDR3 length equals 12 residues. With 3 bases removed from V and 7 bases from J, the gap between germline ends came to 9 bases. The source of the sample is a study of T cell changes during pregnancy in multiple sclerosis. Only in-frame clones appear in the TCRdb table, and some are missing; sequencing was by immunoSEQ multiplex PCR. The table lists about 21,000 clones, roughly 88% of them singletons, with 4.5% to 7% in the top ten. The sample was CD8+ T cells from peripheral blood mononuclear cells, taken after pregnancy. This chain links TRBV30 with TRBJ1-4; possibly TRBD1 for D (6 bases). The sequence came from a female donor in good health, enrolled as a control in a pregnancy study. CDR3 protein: CAWRGASEKLFF. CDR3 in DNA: TGTGCCTGGAGGGGGGCTAGTGAAAAACTGTTTTTT.